The rows below give T cell receptor beta chains drawn from one sample of a study of technical replicates of blood from a few donors. Method: immunoSEQ multiplex PCR; TCRdb's copy keeps in-frame clones and lacks some. The sample carries approximately 75,000 clones, approximately 97% recorded once. Sequencing was carried out using T cells isolated from PBMCs. All receptors derive from a human donor in good health. Each CDR3 is given with its conserved first and last residue. The D gene is left open where the match is weak. Part of the rows lack a size; the others show once, few, many or a class for expanded clones.

j_gene	abundance	v_gene	d_gene	CDR3aa	CDR3nt
TRBJ2-7	once	TRBV18	-	CASSPNRAYEQYF	TGTGCCAGCTCACCTAACAGGGCCTACGAGCAGTACTTC
TRBJ1-2	-	TRBV7-9	-	CASSSQSGQDSYGYTF	TGTGCCAGCAGCTCCCAGTCCGGCCAGGACTCTTATGGCTACACCTTC
TRBJ2-5	-	TRBV7-3	-	CASSFASSGSETQYF	TGTGCCAGCAGCTTTGCCTCCTCTGGCTCGGAGACCCAGTACTTC
TRBJ1-2	-	TRBV6-5	TRBD1	CASSFRGNGYTF	TGTGCCAGCAGCTTCAGGGGGAATGGCTACACCTTC
TRBJ1-2	-	TRBV27	-	CASSGLSLNYGYTF	TGTGCCAGCTCAGGGTTGAGCTTAAACTATGGCTACACCTTC
TRBJ1-3	-	TRBV11-2	-	CASSLEHRASGNTIYF	TGTGCCAGCAGCTTAGAACACAGGGCATCTGGAAACACCATATATTTT
TRBJ1-1	-	TRBV19	TRBD1	CASRGRGPMNTEAFF	TGTGCCAGTAGGGGCAGGGGGCCAATGAACACTGAAGCTTTCTTT
TRBJ1-2	-	TRBV7-9	TRBD1	CASSLGQGGLHSNYGYTF	TGTGCCAGCAGCCTTGGACAGGGGGGATTACATTCTAACTATGGCTACACCTTC
TRBJ2-3	-	TRBV15	-	CATSRDLAYSQYSTDTQYF	TGTGCCACCAGCAGAGATCTAGCGTACTCCCAGTATAGCACAGATACGCAGTATTTT
TRBJ1-5	-	TRBV27	-	CASSAERGFEQPQHF	TGTGCCAGCAGTGCCGAACGGGGGTTTGAGCAGCCCCAGCATTTT
TRBJ2-1	-	TRBV21-1	-	CASSKEGAGQFF	TGTGCCAGCAGCAAAGAGGGGGCAGGGCAGTTCTTC
TRBJ1-1	-	TRBV6-5	TRBD1	CASRTGGAANTEAFF	TGTGCCAGCAGGACAGGGGGGGCCGCCAACACTGAAGCTTTCTTT
TRBJ2-2	few	TRBV5-1	-	CASSFGGPNTGELFF	TGCGCCAGCAGCTTCGGGGGGCCGAACACCGGGGAGCTGTTTTTT
TRBJ1-2	once	TRBV28	-	CASRDSSGYTF	TGTGCCAGCAGGGACAGCTCCGGCTACACCTTC
TRBJ2-7	-	TRBV29-1	TRBD2	CSVEGGLAGAYEQYF	TGCAGCGTAGAGGGGGGACTAGCGGGAGCCTACGAGCAGTACTTC
TRBJ1-1	-	TRBV5-4	-	CASKTQGGGTEAFF	TGTGCCAGCAAAACACAGGGCGGGGGCACTGAAGCTTTCTTT
TRBJ1-5	-	TRBV7-8	-	CARTHSTGLPDSNQPQHF	TGTGCCAGAACTCATTCTACCGGGTTACCTGATAGCAATCAGCCCCAGCATTTT
TRBJ1-2	-	TRBV4-1	-	CASSQDGRGDDGYTF	TGCGCCAGCAGCCAAGATGGGAGGGGTGACGATGGCTACACCTTC
TRBJ1-4	-	TRBV19	TRBD1	CASSRGRGHEKLFF	TGTGCCAGCTCCAGAGGTAGGGGGCATGAAAAACTGTTTTTT
TRBJ2-7	-	TRBV6-5	TRBD2	CASSLTSGSYEQYF	TGTGCCAGCAGTCTGACTAGCGGGAGCTACGAGCAGTACTTC
TRBJ1-4	-	TRBV4-1	TRBD1	CASSQVISRTGETNEKLFF	TGCGCCAGCAGCCAAGTTATATCCCGGACAGGGGAGACTAATGAAAAACTGTTTTTT
TRBJ2-1	-	TRBV6-5	TRBD2	CASMAGEEFF	TGTGCCAGCATGGCGGGAGAGGAGTTCTTC
TRBJ1-1	-	TRBV20-1	TRBD1	CSVRGRTEAFF	TGCAGTGTCAGGGGGCGGACTGAAGCTTTCTTT
TRBJ2-7	-	TRBV28	-	CASSLSRGPYEQYF	TGTGCCAGCAGTTTATCGAGAGGGCCCTACGAGCAGTACTTC
TRBJ2-3	-	TRBV7-2	TRBD2	CASSLGTSPTDTQYF	TGTGCCAGCAGCCTCGGGACTAGTCCCACAGATACGCAGTATTTT
TRBJ2-2	once	TRBV2	TRBD2	CASSEWLAGVETGELFF	TGTGCCAGCAGTGAATGGCTAGCGGGAGTAGAAACCGGGGAGCTGTTTTTT
TRBJ1-3	-	TRBV9	-	CASSYGLTIGNTIYF	TGTGCCAGCAGCTACGGACTTACTATTGGAAACACCATATATTTT
TRBJ2-7	-	TRBV13	TRBD1	CASSYEGQGSYEQYF	TGTGCCAGCAGCTACGAAGGACAGGGGAGCTACGAGCAGTACTTC
TRBJ1-4	once	TRBV4-1	-	CASRSFATNEKLFF	TGCGCCAGCAGGAGTTTTGCAACTAATGAAAAACTGTTTTTT
TRBJ1-1	-	TRBV6-5	-	CASQDRRGTEAFF	TGTGCCAGCCAGGACAGAAGGGGCACTGAAGCTTTCTTT
TRBJ2-5	-	TRBV5-1	-	CASSGGFDQETQYF	TGCGCCAGCAGCGGGGGGTTTGATCAAGAGACCCAGTACTTC
TRBJ1-5	-	TRBV30	-	CAWSSGPSNQPQHF	TGTGCCTGGAGTAGTGGGCCCAGCAATCAGCCCCAGCATTTT
TRBJ2-2	few	TRBV7-3	-	CASSLLPNGELFF	TGTGCCAGCAGCTTACTACCCAACGGGGAGCTGTTTTTT
TRBJ1-1	once	TRBV4-1	TRBD1	CASSQGQGPTEAFF	TGCGCCAGCAGCCAGGGACAGGGTCCCACTGAAGCTTTCTTT
TRBJ1-1	-	TRBV28	-	CASSFGTEAFF	TGTGCCAGCAGTTTCGGCACTGAAGCTTTCTTT
TRBJ2-7	-	TRBV5-1	-	CASSLNRDPYEQYF	TGCGCCAGCAGCTTGAACAGGGATCCATACGAGCAGTACTTC
TRBJ1-1	-	TRBV28	-	CASTITAGKAFF	TGTGCCAGCACTATAACCGCCGGGAAAGCTTTCTTT
TRBJ1-2	-	TRBV10-3	-	CAISEGDPYGYTF	TGTGCCATCAGTGAAGGGGATCCCTATGGCTACACCTTC
TRBJ2-7	-	TRBV29-1	-	CSVEAGSSYEQYF	TGCAGCGTTGAAGCAGGCAGCTCCTACGAGCAGTACTTC
TRBJ2-3	-	TRBV9	-	CASSVRGYRTDTQYF	TGTGCCAGCAGCGTCCGAGGTTACCGCACAGATACGCAGTATTTT
TRBJ2-7	-	TRBV4-1	TRBD2	CASSPILAGGSDEQYF	TGCGCCAGCAGCCCCATACTAGCGGGAGGGTCGGACGAGCAGTACTTC